The 32 T cell receptor beta chains presented below share a single source sample, sequenced in a study of shared clonotypes between healthy human individuals. It was CD45RO-negative cells, positively selected for CCR7, that made up naive CD8 cells, with terminally differentiated effector memory CD45RA+ cells excluded. Method: immunoSEQ multiplex PCR; TCRdb's copy keeps in-frame clones and lacks some. The table records roughly 2,000,000 clones, 93% of them present only once. The sample consisted of naive CD8+ T cells from PBMCs. These receptors were obtained from a young man in good health. Some clones in this sample may be carry-over from other donors' samples.

J is TRBJ2-2 and V is TRBV10-2; D gene uncertain. V dropped 0 bases and J dropped 1 base, with 9 bases sitting between them. This CDR3 is 16 amino acids long. From germline, CDR1 is WSHSY and CDR2 SAAADI. The CDR3 sequence: CASSESWGWNTGELFF. The DNA for the CDR3 is TGCGCCAGCAGTGAGTCCTGGGGTTGGAACACCGGGGAGCTGTTTTTT.

The chain is built from TRBV9 and TRBJ2-1, with TRBD2 matching 7 bases. Germline assignment: CDR1 SGDLS and CDR2 YYNGEE. This CDR3 spans 16 amino acids. V lost 0 bases, J lost 4 bases, and 7 bases stayed unmatched. The CDR3 coding sequence is TGTGCCAGCAGCGTAGCTGGGCTAGCGGTTTACAATGAGCAGTTCTTC. This encodes CASSVAGLAVYNEQFF.

The V call is TRBV27, the J call TRBJ1-1; TRBD1 aligns across 8 bases. V shed 8 bases, J shed 6 bases, and the junction held 14 bases outside the gene matches. From germline, CDR1 is MNHEY and CDR2 SMNVEV (reference sequence). The CDR3 covers 15 residues. CDR3 sequence (DNA): TGTGCCAGCGGTAGGGGGACAGGAGGGACCCCTGAAGCTTTCTTT. Translation: CASGRGTGGTPEAFF.

The gene calls are TRBV27 and TRBJ2-4, with D possibly being TRBD2 (6 bases). This CDR3 has 15 amino acids. Trimming pared 8 bases from V and 1 base from J, leaving 15 bases between. Germline CDR1 MNHEY, CDR2 SMNVEV (reference sequence). CDR3 coding DNA: TGTGCCAGCGGGGCGGGACCCGTGGCCAAAAACATTCAGTACTTC. This encodes CASGAGPVAKNIQYF.

J is TRBJ2-7 and V is TRBV7-3; 8 bases are a match to TRBD2. The CDR3 consists of 19 residues. Losses at the gene ends were 2 bases for V and 0 bases for J; bases not matched to a gene: 15. Germline V gene lookup returns CDR1 SGHTA and CDR2 FQGTGA. CDR3: CASSLSGSLAGPSSYEQYF. For the CDR3, the DNA is TGTGCCAGCAGCTTATCTGGTTCCCTAGCGGGCCCAAGCTCCTACGAGCAGTACTTC.

The genes are TRBV5-4 and TRBJ2-3; TRBD2 matches 7 bases. CDR3 length: 14 amino acids. V was pared by 9 bases and J by 4 bases, with 11 bases of the junction left unmatched. In germline, CDR1 is SGHNT, CDR2 YYREEE (reference sequence). The CDR3 region is CATAGAGVSDTQYF. In DNA, the CDR3 is TGTGCCACGGCCGGGGCGGGAGTATCAGATACGCAGTATTTT.

A remark on this clone: This may stem from a read error, because a much larger clone lies one nucleotide away. Other DNA variants within this sample encode the same CDR3. The rearrangement links TRBV6-6 to TRBJ1-1, with D perhaps matching TRBD1 (5 bases). The germline V gene has CDR1 MNHNY and CDR2 SVGAGI (reference sequence). V gave up 6 bases and J gave up 1 base, with 9 bases separating them. The CDR3 runs 13 residues. The CDR3 spells CASSLGGNTEAFF. The CDR3 region has the DNA TGTGCCAGCAGCCTCGGGGGGAACACTGAAGCTTTCTTT.

V is TRBV28 and J is TRBJ2-7; D may be TRBD1 or TRBD2 (5 bases each). Trimming stripped 4 bases from V and 7 bases from J, with 17 bases between. CDR3 length equals 14 residues. Looked up from germline, CDR1 is MDHEN and CDR2 is SYDVKM. CDR3 amino acids: CASSYERGAGEQYF. The CDR3 DNA follows: TGTGCCAGCAGTTATGAGAGGGGCGCTGGGGAGCAGTACTTC.

This chain uses TRBV28 with TRBJ2-7; D remains ambiguous. Trimming removed 5 bases from V and 5 bases from J, with 7 bases in between. The V gene's germline CDR1 is MDHEN and CDR2 SYDVKM. The CDR3 is 11 amino acids. CDR3 DNA: TGTGCCAGCAGTCCCAACCACGAGCAGTACTTC. As protein: CASSPNHEQYF.

As DNA, the CDR3 is TGTGCCAGCAGCACCCGTAGCGGGAATGACTACGAGCAGTACTTC. Translation gives CASSTRSGNDYEQYF. The chain joins TRBV5-4 to TRBJ2-7; 8 nucleotides match TRBD2. Germline loops: CDR1 SGHNT, CDR2 YYREEE (reference sequence). The CDR3 contains 15 residues. V dropped 4 bases and J dropped 3; count of bases not matched to a gene: 9.

The rearrangement links TRBV11-2 to TRBJ2-1; D gene ambiguous. V lost 5 bases and J 0 bases, leaving 17 bases between the germline ends. The CDR3 has 17 residues. Germline CDR1 reads SGHAT; CDR2 reads FQNNGV. The chain's CDR3 is CASSPTERLGSYNEQFF. CDR3 in DNA: TGTGCCAGCAGCCCAACGGAACGGTTGGGCTCCTACAATGAGCAGTTCTTC. Full variable domain (remainder filled in from reference TRBV11-2 and TRBJ2-1): EAGVAQSPRYKIIEKRQSVAFWCNPISGHATLYWYQQILGQGPKLLIQFQNNGVVDDSQLPKDRFSAERLKGVDSTLKIQPAKLEDSAVYLCASSPTERLGSYNEQFFGPGTRLTVL.

This chain uses TRBV13 with TRBJ2-2; no clear D. Germline CDR1 and CDR2: PRHDT and FYEKMQ (reference sequence). V was cut by 7 bases and J by 8 bases, with 11 bases left in between. This CDR3 region has 12 residues. The CDR3 region is CASMTLKGELFF. CDR3 DNA sequence: TGTGCCAGCATGACTCTGAAAGGGGAGCTGTTTTTT.

The genes are TRBV15 and TRBJ2-3; D is uncertain. This CDR3 is built from 14 residues. The V and J ends lost 2 bases and 2 bases respectively, with 8 bases between them. Germline-derived CDR1 and CDR2 are LNHNV and YYDKDF (reference sequence). CDR3 in DNA: TGTGCCACCAGCAGAAGAGATTTCACAGATACGCAGTATTTT. As protein: CATSRRDFTDTQYF.

This chain joins TRBV7-9 and TRBJ1-1, with 8 bases identical to TRBD1. The CDR3 loop spans 15 amino acids. Germline loops: CDR1 SEHNR, CDR2 FQNEAQ (reference sequence). Unmatched junction bases numbered 6, after V lost 5 bases and J lost 1 base. In DNA form, the CDR3 reads TGTGCCAGCAGCACCGAGACAGGGGCGAACACTGAAGCTTTCTTT. Its protein product is CASSTETGANTEAFF.

V usage is TRBV4-3 and J usage is TRBJ1-6, with TRBD1 as a possible D gene (6 bases). The CDR3 length is 14 residues. Germline values: CDR1 LGHNA, CDR2 YSLEER. Trimming left V 0 bases short and J 10 bases short, with 10 bases between. This chain's CDR3 is CASSQEYRDSPLHF. The CDR3 nucleotides read TGCGCCAGCAGCCAAGAATACAGGGACTCACCCCTCCACTTT.

The genes are TRBV28 and TRBJ2-1, with 10 bases fitting TRBD2. The CDR3 has 17 amino acids. Germline assignment: CDR1 MDHEN and CDR2 SYDVKM. Trimming cost V 1 base and J 7 bases; bases outside gene matches: 10. Written as DNA, the CDR3 is TGTGCCAGCAGTTTATCGACTAGCGGGTTCTCAGGAAATGAGCAGTTCTTC. Its protein is CASSLSTSGFSGNEQFF.

The V call is TRBV25-1, the J call TRBJ1-5, with D uncertain. Germline lookup yields CDR1 MGHDK and CDR2 SYGVNS. Trimming shortened V by 1 base and J by 2 bases, and 9 bases separated the two germline ends. The CDR3 contains 15 residues. Written as DNA, the CDR3 is TGTGCCAGCAGTGAATCCGCGGCAGGCAATCAGCCCCAGCATTTT. This codes for CASSESAAGNQPQHF.

The genes are TRBV28 and TRBJ1-3; the match to TRBD1 covers 9 bases. The trim removed 6 bases at V and 4 bases at J, leaving 7 bases unmatched. CDR3 length: 15 amino acids. CDR1 is MDHEN and CDR2 is SYDVKM in the germline V gene. The CDR3 reads CASRLTGGDGNTIYF. The CDR3, as DNA: TGTGCCAGCAGGCTAACAGGGGGCGACGGAAACACCATATATTTT.

This chain connects TRBV11-2 to TRBJ2-3; 9 positions match TRBD2. Germline V gives CDR1 SGHAT, CDR2 FQNNGV. The CDR3 runs 18 residues. V lost 4 bases and J lost 0; bases outside the gene matches: 11. The CDR3 DNA is TGTGCCAGCAGCTCTGGTAGGCTAGCGGGGACTAGCACAGATACGCAGTATTTT. Its translation is CASSSGRLAGTSTDTQYF.

V and J are TRBV7-2 and TRBJ2-6; D unclear. The V end lost 0 bases, the J end lost 4 bases, and 13 bases lay between the germline ends. The length of the CDR3 is 17 residues. The germline V gene has CDR1 SGHTA and CDR2 FQGNSA. CDR3 loop: CASSLAIYGSGANVLTF. The CDR3 bases are TGTGCCAGCAGCTTAGCGATTTACGGTTCCGGGGCCAACGTCCTGACTTTC.

This clone has only a few counts. The CDR3 DNA is TGTGCCAGCAGTTTAGCGGGTGTTCGTCAGCCCCAGCATTTT. Translating it yields CASSLAGVRQPQHF. The chain is built from TRBV27 and TRBJ1-5; D gene uncertain. This CDR3 region has 14 residues. V gave up 2 bases and J gave up 6 bases, with 11 bases separating them. In germline, CDR1 is MNHEY, CDR2 SMNVEV (reference sequence).

A remark on this clone: One end of the junction is discordant with germline, which a read error may explain. The chain has TRBV28 and TRBJ2-7, with TRBD1 matching over 7 bases. The germline V gene has CDR1 MDHEN and CDR2 SYDVKM. The CDR3 extends over 15 amino acids. The CDR3 spells CASLGYRGASNEQYF. CDR3 DNA: TGTGCCAGTCTGGGCTACAGGGGAGCCTCCAACGAGCAGTACTTC.

In its sample, this clone was seen once. V is TRBV11-2 and J is TRBJ2-7; D might be TRBD1 (6 bases). The germline V and J ends were trimmed by 7 bases and 2 bases, with 12 bases remaining between them. Germline loops: CDR1 SGHAT, CDR2 FQNNGV. The length of the CDR3 is 13 residues. The CDR3 nucleotides read TGTGCCAGCACCCTACAGGGCCCCTACGAGCAGTACTTC. Translated, it gives CASTLQGPYEQYF.

The count of this clone is one. The V call is TRBV7-9, the J call TRBJ2-3; a possible D gene is TRBD1 (6 bases). From germline, CDR1 is SEHNR and CDR2 FQNEAQ (reference sequence). V was pared by 5 bases and J by 0 bases, with 15 bases between. This CDR3 region has 16 residues. The CDR3 sequence: CASSPGTFTSTDTQYF. CDR3 nucleotide sequence: TGTGCCAGCAGCCCAGGGACATTTACTAGCACAGATACGCAGTATTTT.

The chain uses TRBV10-2 and TRBJ2-7; D is uncertain. V lost 0 bases, J lost 6 bases, and 15 bases lay in between. Per the germline V gene, CDR1 is WSHSY and CDR2 is SAAADI. The CDR3 loop spans 15 amino acids. The CDR3 DNA reads TGCGCCAGCAGTGAGTCGAACTTATTGGTCCGCGAGCAGTACTTC. The encoded protein is CASSESNLLVREQYF.

The chain combines TRBV27 with TRBJ2-1; maybe TRBD2 (6 bases). CDR3 length equals 16 residues. The germline V gene encodes CDR1 MNHEY and CDR2 SMNVEV (reference sequence). V was clipped by 0 bases and J by 4 bases, with 13 bases between them. This chain's CDR3 is CASSLSRRDLYNEQFF. CDR3 nucleotides: TGTGCCAGCAGTTTATCGAGGCGGGACCTGTACAATGAGCAGTTCTTC.

In the case of this clone: Within the sample, other DNA sequences also encode this same CDR3. This chain joins TRBV7-9 and TRBJ2-7; D possibly uses TRBD1 or TRBD2 (6 bases each). The CDR3 sequence is 13 residues long. Germline CDR1 and CDR2: SEHNR and FQNEAQ (reference sequence). The germline V and J ends were trimmed by 11 bases and 0 bases, with 14 bases remaining between them. The CDR3 DNA reads TGTGCCTCACGGGGGCCAAGCTCCTACGAGCAGTACTTC. It specifies CASRGPSSYEQYF.

The rearrangement links TRBV27 to TRBJ1-1, with D perhaps TRBD1 (5 bases). Per germline, CDR1 MNHEY and CDR2 SMNVEV (reference sequence). With 5 bases removed from V and 4 bases from J, the gap between germline ends came to 11 bases. The CDR3 runs to 13 residues. The CDR3, as DNA: TGTGCCAGCAGTGGTCTTAGGGGCACTGAAGCTTTCTTT. Amino acid sequence: CASSGLRGTEAFF.

The gene calls are TRBV11-2 and TRBJ2-3; D may be TRBD1 or TRBD2 (5 bases each). This CDR3 contains 15 residues. With 1 base removed from V and 6 bases from J, the gap between germline ends came to 14 bases. CDR1 and CDR2 from the germline V gene are SGHAT and FQNNGV. In DNA form, the CDR3 reads TGTGCCAGCAGCTTAGTATCTCCGGGGCAGGATACGCAGTATTTT. Amino acid sequence: CASSLVSPGQDTQYF.

The chain carries TRBV28 and TRBJ2-5, with 7 positions matching TRBD1. The CDR3 contains 15 residues. V was pared by 10 bases and J by 2 bases, with 13 bases of the junction left unmatched. Germline lookup yields CDR1 MDHEN and CDR2 SYDVKM. In DNA form, the CDR3 reads TGTGCCACTCGTGAGGTGGACAGGAGACAAGAGACCCAGTACTTC. Its translation is CATREVDRRQETQYF.

The V and J genes are TRBV5-6 and TRBJ2-7, with 7 nucleotides matching TRBD1. V was pared by 4 bases and J by 3 bases, with 4 bases of the junction left unmatched. The CDR3 loop spans 13 amino acids. Germline lookup yields CDR1 SGHDT and CDR2 YYEEEE. The CDR3: CASSTGQLYEQYF. Here the CDR3 DNA reads TGTGCCAGCAGCACGGGACAGCTCTACGAGCAGTACTTC.

The gene calls are TRBV14 and TRBJ1-2; no clear D. The ends were cut back, 2 bases at V and 8 bases at J, with 12 bases in the middle. There are 13 residues in the CDR3. Germline values: CDR1 SGHDN, CDR2 FVKESK. The CDR3 here is CASSQIGLGGYTF. CDR3 in DNA: TGTGCCAGCAGCCAAATCGGGCTCGGGGGCTACACCTTC.